A single sample is the source of the 21 T cell receptor beta chains below, sequenced in a study of cytomegalovirus exposure and HLA in healthy donors. PCR was performed using 60 Vbeta and 13 Jbeta primers. Only in-frame clones appear in the TCRdb table, and some are missing; sequencing was by immunoSEQ multiplex PCR. The data show about 72,000 clones, roughly 78% seen once. Material for sequencing was PBMCs. The receptors come from a man aged 18 to 30 in good health and CMV-seronegative.

J is TRBJ2-5 and V is TRBV29-1, with D tentatively TRBD2 (5 bases). The CDR3 loop spans 12 amino acids. From germline, CDR1 is SQVTM and CDR2 ANQGSEA. Between the trimmed V and J ends, which lost 4 bases and 5 bases, there was a span of 11 bases. CDR3 nucleotide sequence: TGCAGCGTTGTTCGCGGGTGGGAGACCCAGTACTTC. Amino acid sequence: CSVVRGWETQYF.

This sequence joins TRBV6-5 and TRBJ2-1, with a tentative D call TRBD1 (5 bases). The CDR3 is 12 amino acids. Germline loops: CDR1 MNHEY, CDR2 SVGAGI. V dropped 4 bases and J dropped 7 bases, with 8 bases sitting between them. CDR3 residues: CASSSNRNEQFF. The CDR3 DNA reads as TGTGCCAGCAGTTCAAACAGGAATGAGCAGTTCTTC.

This clone was observed a single time. As DNA, the CDR3 is TGTGCCAGCTCACCACCTTTGGCAGGGTATGGCTACACCTTC. Encoded protein: CASSPPLAGYGYTF. This chain joins TRBV18 and TRBJ1-2, with D possibly matching TRBD1 (5 bases). The CDR3 has 14 residues. Trimming removed 0 bases at V and 5 bases at J, with 10 bases between. Germline CDR1 KGHSH, CDR2 LQKENI.

This clone was detected once. V gene TRBV10-3 combines with J gene TRBJ2-5; TRBD2 matches 11 bases. The V segment lost 8 bases and the J segment 3 bases; nucleotides outside the gene matches: 2. The germline gives CDR1 ENHRY, CDR2 SYGVKD. CDR3 length: 13 residues. The DNA for the CDR3 is TGTGCCATCGGGGGACTAGCGGAAGAGACCCAGTACTTC. Encoded protein: CAIGGLAEETQYF.

This clone was picked up a small number of times. This chain connects TRBV7-9 to TRBJ2-3; 11 nucleotides match TRBD1. The CDR3 has 18 residues. V lost 3 bases and J lost 0; bases outside the gene matches: 8. The germline V gene has CDR1 SEHNR and CDR2 FQNEAQ (reference sequence). In nucleotides, the CDR3 is TGTGCCAGCAGCTTCGGACAGGGGGCGGAACCTAGCACAGATACGCAGTATTTT. Amino acids: CASSFGQGAEPSTDTQYF.

The chain employs TRBV4-1 and TRBJ1-6; 8 nucleotides match TRBD1. The V gene end was trimmed by 5 bases and the J gene end by 7 bases; junction bases not matched to a gene: 22. Germline loops: CDR1 MGHRA, CDR2 YSYEKL. This CDR3 has 20 residues. The CDR3 region has the DNA TGCGCCAGCAGCGGAAATATATGGGGCAGGGGGCGCGAGGGGAATTCACCCCTCCACTTT. Translation gives CASSGNIWGRGREGNSPLHF.

The chain is built from TRBV6-5 and TRBJ2-1; 7 bases agree with TRBD1. The CDR3 covers 15 residues. Per germline, CDR1 MNHEY and CDR2 SVGAGI. V shed 8 bases, J shed 4 bases, and the junction held 11 bases outside the gene matches. CDR3 DNA sequence: TGTGCCAGCGCCCCTGTAAACAGGGGTTACAATGAGCAGTTCTTC. Protein: CASAPVNRGYNEQFF.

The chain combines TRBV19 with TRBJ2-7; the D gene is possibly TRBD1 (5 bases). The CDR3 is 13 residues long. V was clipped by 5 bases and J by 4 bases, with 12 bases between them. In germline, CDR1 is LNHDA, CDR2 SQIVND (reference sequence). Written as DNA, the CDR3 is TGTGCCAGTAGTCATCAGGGAAGTTACGAGCAGTACTTC. Translation gives CASSHQGSYEQYF.

The chain has TRBV4-3 and TRBJ2-7; D is ambiguous. V lost 1 base and J 0 bases, leaving 10 bases between the germline ends. This CDR3 contains 15 residues. Germline loops: CDR1 LGHNA, CDR2 YSLEER. CDR3 nucleotide sequence: TGCGCCAGCAGCCAAGCACGAGACATCTCCTACGAGCAGTACTTC. This sequence encodes CASSQARDISYEQYF.

The chain carries TRBV9 and TRBJ2-2; weak D call: TRBD1 (5 bases). Per germline, CDR1 SGDLS and CDR2 YYNGEE. Trimming pared 0 bases from V and 5 bases from J, leaving 14 bases between. The CDR3 length is 16 residues. CDR3 residues: CASSVGGRENTGELFF. CDR3 DNA: TGTGCCAGCAGCGTAGGTGGCAGGGAAAATACCGGGGAGCTGTTTTTT.

The chain links TRBV6-5 to TRBJ1-1; 8 bases match TRBD1. CDR3 length equals 15 residues. Per the germline V gene, CDR1 is MNHEY and CDR2 is SVGAGI. The junction had 3 bases not matched to a gene; V was cut back by 2 bases and J by 1 base. DNA of the CDR3: TGTGCCAGCAGTTACCGGACAGGGACGAACACTGAAGCTTTCTTT. It is translated as CASSYRTGTNTEAFF.

The chain carries TRBV28 and TRBJ1-5, with 7 bases fitting TRBD1. Per germline, CDR1 MDHEN and CDR2 SYDVKM. The V gene end was trimmed by 3 bases and the J gene end by 4 bases; junction bases not matched to a gene: 3. CDR3 length equals 14 residues. The CDR3 here is CASSLTGSNQPQHF. CDR3 nucleotides: TGTGCCAGCAGTTTGACAGGGAGTAATCAGCCCCAGCATTTT.

The chain's CDR3 is CASSSDYTGGAGGYTF. CDR3 nucleotides: TGTGCCAGCAGTTCGGATTATACAGGGGGCGCGGGTGGCTACACCTTC. The chain employs TRBV5-8 and TRBJ1-2; 9 nucleotides line up with TRBD1. This CDR3 comprises 16 residues. V trimming: 5 bases; J trimming: 7 bases; junction bases outside the gene matches: 15. CDR1 is SGHTS and CDR2 is YDEGEE in the germline V gene.

This clone was observed a few times. The V gene is TRBV6-6, the J gene TRBJ1-4, with 8 nucleotides matching TRBD1. TRBJ2-2 explains the end of the DNA better; the J call may be wrong. In germline, CDR1 is MNHNY, CDR2 SVGAGI (reference sequence). CDR3 length equals 14 residues. Here the CDR3 DNA reads TGTGCCAGCAGTGATTCCAGGGGGCAGGAGGAGCTGTTTTTT. It translates to CASSDSRGQEELFF.

This chain links TRBV27 with TRBJ2-7; D remains unclear. CDR3 length: 14 residues. The ends were cut back, 6 bases at V and 2 bases at J, with 14 bases in the middle. CDR1 MNHEY and CDR2 SMNVEV come from the germline V gene (reference sequence). The CDR3 nucleotides read TGTGCCAGCAGATACAAAACGAATACCTACGAGCAGTACTTC. It is translated as CASRYKTNTYEQYF.

This clone was observed a handful of times. The rearrangement joins TRBV5-6 to TRBJ1-3; D is unresolved. V lost 0 bases and J 4 bases, leaving 8 bases between the germline ends. Germline V gene data show CDR1 as SGHDT and CDR2 as YYEEEE. CDR3 size: 14 residues. The CDR3 bases are TGTGCCAGCAGCTTGGGACACTCCGGAAACACCATATATTTT. Translation gives CASSLGHSGNTIYF.

The chain joins TRBV29-1 to TRBJ2-3, with TRBD2 identical over 8 bases. The junction had 10 bases not matched to a gene; V was cut back by 5 bases and J by 0 bases. Germline V CDR1 and CDR2: SQVTM, ANQGSEA. The CDR3 consists of 16 residues. CDR3: CSVSIRSGISTDTQYF. As DNA, the CDR3 is TGCAGCGTTTCTATTCGTAGCGGGATAAGCACAGATACGCAGTATTTT.

The chain has TRBV5-1 and TRBJ2-3; 9 nucleotides align to TRBD2. The length of the CDR3 is 16 residues. V shed 3 bases and J 0 bases; nucleotides not matched to a gene: 5. CDR1 is SGHRS and CDR2 is YFSETQ in the germline V gene. CDR3 residues: CASSSGAGGSTDTQYF. For the CDR3, the DNA is TGCGCCAGCAGCTCCGGAGCGGGGGGTAGCACAGATACGCAGTATTTT.

In the case of this clone: One end of the junction is discordant with germline, which a read error may explain. The CDR3 DNA follows: TGTGCCAGTAGTATAGCGAGCAGGGGGCCCAACGAGCAGGACTTC. Protein product: CASSIASRGPNEQDF. The rearrangement joins TRBV19 to TRBJ2-7, with TRBD1 matching 8 bases. This CDR3 spans 15 amino acids. Germline V gives CDR1 LNHDA, CDR2 SQIVND (reference sequence).

Remarks on this clone: At one end, the junction sequence differs from germline, possibly due to a read error. This chain joins TRBV7-9 and TRBJ2-7, with TRBD1 identical over 8 bases. Germline V gene sequence: CDR1 SEHNR, CDR2 FQNEAQ (reference sequence). CDR3 length: 13 amino acids. This CDR3 reads CSSSARGQYEQYF. The CDR3 nucleotides read TGTTCCAGCAGCGCCAGGGGGCAGTACGAGCAGTACTTC.

CDR3: CARSLRTGSGELFF. In nucleotides, the CDR3 is TGTGCCAGAAGCTTAAGGACAGGGAGCGGGGAGCTGTTTTTT. The rearrangement joins TRBV5-3 to TRBJ2-2; TRBD1 matches at 8 bases. TRBV5-3 is labeled an ORF, and its function is uncertain. With V trimmed by 2 bases and J by 7 bases, 4 bases remained unmatched. There are 14 residues in the CDR3.